These T cell receptor beta chains were read from a single sample in a study of cytomegalovirus exposure and HLA in healthy donors. Sequenced by immunoSEQ multiplex PCR; TCRdb stores in-frame clones only, minus some. Of fewer than 200,000 clones in the sample, roughly 80% were seen once. Material for sequencing was PBMCs. All receptors derive from a woman aged 45 to 65 in good health and CMV-seronegative. The conserved cysteine and the conserved F or W are not part of the CDR3 here.

J gene	CDR3 length	V gene	CDR3 protein
TRBJ2-7	16	TRBV9	ASSVGPGQGSWSYEQY
TRBJ1-2	11	TRBV10-3	AISTGQEYGYT
TRBJ1-5	13	TRBV7-9	ASSTTTGGNQPQH
TRBJ2-7	13	TRBV28	ASRVSGLGSYEQY
TRBJ2-1	12	TRBV6-1	ASSVTLSSFEQF
TRBJ2-5	13	TRBV4-3	ASSRQQGCQETQY
TRBJ2-3	11	TRBV7-9	ASSLQGWDTQY
TRBJ2-3	13	TRBV25-1	ATGVYGSSTDTQY
TRBJ1-1	14	TRBV7-8	ASSLVLRTPNTEAF
TRBJ2-3	11	TRBV30	AWSVLSTDTQY
TRBJ2-1	13	TRBV4-1	ASSHQTSGRNEQF
TRBJ1-2	10	TRBV9	ASSVTGLGYT
TRBJ1-2	12	TRBV28	ASNPGQGAYGYT
TRBJ1-3	11	TRBV7-9	ASSPSAGNTIY
TRBJ2-3	13	TRBV27	ASRDRLAGEDTQY